The clone carrying this TCR beta chain was picked up a small number of times. No antigen is known for it. A single record per CDR3 protein comes from TCRdb applying MiXCR to the 5' RACE reads. Of approximately 490,000 distinct CDR3 sequences listed, approximately 20% are singletons. These data come from a study of identical twins. General study points: Twins shared beta out-of-frame sequences in excess, but this excess was weaker. Out-of-frame alpha sequences common to twins exhibited a surplus of low generation probability. Reduced insertions were recorded for abundant cord blood beta clonotypes, with no such pattern in memory repertoires.

Each donor (without exception) was a healthy Caucasian. V gave up 4 bases and J gave up 0 bases, with 9 bases separating them. Germline-derived CDR1 and CDR2 are SQVTM and ANQGSEA. There are 13 residues in the CDR3. These data also formed part of another study, on yellow fever vaccine responses in identical twins.

The sequencing sample was made of CD4+ T cells sorted from blood. The gene calls are TRBV29-1 and TRBJ1-1; no firm D call. This clonotype originated in a woman younger than 35 in good health. This CDR3 is CSVVRALNTEAFF. The CDR3 DNA is TGCAGCGTTGTTCGGGCACTGAACACTGAAGCTTTCTTT.